This T cell receptor (beta chain) was profiled in a study of cytomegalovirus exposure and HLA in healthy donors. Whole-study results and caveats: Most CMV-associated TCR beta chains appeared HLA-restricted in a later analysis. CMV antigen specificity was confirmed in vitro for a few CMV-associated chains. Among immune exposure information, only CMV serostatus was available. Sequences of the TCR beta chain were said to predict the HLA-A and HLA-B alleles of most subjects accurately.

Concerning this clone: What it binds is not known.

It was with 60 Vbeta and 13 Jbeta primers that the PCR ran. Repertoires were generated with immunoSEQ multiplex PCR, while TCRdb's copy carries only in-frame clones and drops some. This sample's table has over 100,000 clones. Germline lookup yields CDR1 SQVTM and CDR2 ANQGSEA. The V end was cut by 6 bases, the J end by 8 bases, with 34 bases between. This CDR3 region has 18 residues. The sequence was obtained from a man under 40 in good health and CMV-seronegative. Sequenced input: PBMCs. The rearrangement joins TRBV29-1 to TRBJ1-2; perhaps TRBD1 as D (5 bases). For the CDR3, the DNA is TGCAGCGTCGCTAAAAAACAAGCTGGTCGCAGGGCCAGCTGGGGCTACACCTTC. It yields the protein CSVAKKQAGRRASWGYTF.